The clone carrying this TCR beta chain was seen only a few times. Its antigen is not known. This entry comes from a study of beta chain features in type 1 diabetes. CD4+ naive, central memory, regulatory and stem cell-like memory subsets were isolated by sorting on CD45RO/CCR7/CD25/CD127/CD95/CD27. All of the isolated RNA was reverse transcribed, so expressed TCRB transcripts were sequenced. Only in-frame clones appear in the TCRdb table, and some are missing; sequencing was by immunoSEQ multiplex PCR. The table has about 240,000 clones, roughly 14% seen once; the top ten hold about 0.019%. The J segment lost 7 bases and the V segment lost 4 bases, leaving 10 bases of the junction unmatched. CDR1 is SGHRS, CDR2 YFSETQ, per germline. The CDR3 runs 14 residues. General study results and limits: Among all four CD4+ subsets, Type 1 diabetes patients had TCRB CDR3s that were moderately but significantly shorter.

The receptor was derived from a man younger than 45 with type 1 diabetes. The rearrangement joins TRBV5-1 to TRBJ1-2; 7 nucleotides agree with TRBD1. Sequenced: naive CD4+ T cells from blood. This CDR3 is CASSGGTDTGGYTF. The CDR3 DNA reads as TGCGCCAGCAGCGGGGGGACAGACACGGGTGGCTACACCTTC.